The clone carrying this T cell receptor (beta chain) came up many times. The V gene lost 7 bases and the J gene lost 4 bases, with 18 bases spanning the gap. This CDR3 comprises 15 residues. One entry per CDR3 protein results from TCRdb running MiXCR on the 5' RACE reads. This sample carries hundreds of thousands of distinct CDR3 sequences, 12% of them seen once, and the ten largest clones take roughly 1.6%. This sample is part of a study of identical twins. In addition, the sample was reused for a study of yellow fever vaccine responses in identical twins.

The sequencing sample was made of PBMCs. The receptor comes from a woman between 18 and 30 years old in good health. This chain connects TRBV12-3 or TRBV12-4 to TRBJ2-3; tentative D call: TRBD2 (6 bases). CDR3 sequence: CASTYEGTVADTQYF. CDR3 bases: TGTGCCAGCACCTACGAAGGGACTGTCGCAGATACGCAGTATTTT.